This T cell receptor (beta chain) was sequenced for a study of T cells in Graves' hyperthyroidism and ophthalmopathy. This clonotype was observed a few times. Pregnant or lactating patients were excluded, as were those with uncontrolled infection or other autoimmune disease. Amplified regions were TCR beta CDR3 sequences from RNA transcripts. A first-round RT-PCR of the TCR CDR3 used the HTBI primer set. MiXCR, applied by TCRdb to the multiplex PCR reads, yields one record per CDR3 protein. The table shows approximately 710,000 distinct CDR3 sequences, with 15% to 20% occurring only once. Looked up from germline, CDR1 is LGHNA and CDR2 is YNFKEQ. The J segment lost 8 bases and the V segment lost 2 bases, leaving 9 bases of the junction unmatched. This CDR3 spans 16 amino acids.

The receptor's source is a man aged 50-59 years with Graves' hyperthyroidism. The genes are TRBV4-2 and TRBJ2-4; TRBD2 matches at 10 bases. What was sequenced was blood. The CDR3 bases are TGTGCCAGCAGCCAAAAGCATAGCGGGAGGACGGACATTCAGTACTTC. It encodes CASSQKHSGRTDIQYF.